This T cell receptor (beta chain) came from a study of metastatic and nonmetastatic thyroid tumors. General observations from the study: Patients with malignant thyroid tumors reportedly had significantly higher TCR beta diversity than those with benign nodules, in blood and tumor.

CDR1 and CDR2 (germline): SGHKS, YYEKEE (reference sequence). The V end lost 1 base, the J end lost 4 bases, and 11 bases lay between the germline ends. The CDR3 totals 14 residues. MiXCR was used by TCRdb to re-call the PCR reads. Here the sample spans tens of thousands of clones, approximately 15% being singletons. Not a single patient had been given any form of treatment at any point before undergoing thyroid surgery. Of note for this clone: What it binds is unknown.

This receptor was identified in a female donor with papillary thyroid cancer or a benign thyroid nodule (not recorded which). Some clones in this sample may be carry-over from other donors' samples. Sequencing used blood. The chain carries TRBV5-5 and TRBJ1-2; a weak D match, TRBD1 (6 bases). This chain's CDR3 is CASSLTGSSYGYTF. The CDR3 DNA sequence: TGTGCCAGCAGCTTGACAGGGTCAAGCTATGGCTACACCTTC.